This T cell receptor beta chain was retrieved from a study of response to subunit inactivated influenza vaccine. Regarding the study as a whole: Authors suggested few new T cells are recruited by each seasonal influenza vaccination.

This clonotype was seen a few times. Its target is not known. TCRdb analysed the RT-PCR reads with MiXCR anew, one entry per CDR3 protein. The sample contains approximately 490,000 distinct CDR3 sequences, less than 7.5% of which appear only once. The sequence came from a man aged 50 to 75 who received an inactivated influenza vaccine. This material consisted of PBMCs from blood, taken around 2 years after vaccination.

The CDR3 reads CASSPNLGETQHF. For the CDR3, the DNA is TGTGCCAGTAGCCCTAACCTGGGGGAGACCCAGCATTTT. The rearrangement uses TRBV19 and TRBJ1-5; the D gene is possibly TRBD1 (5 bases). CDR3 length: 13 residues. V lost 6 bases and J 11 bases, leaving 17 bases between the germline ends. In germline, CDR1 is LNHDA, CDR2 SQIVND (reference sequence).